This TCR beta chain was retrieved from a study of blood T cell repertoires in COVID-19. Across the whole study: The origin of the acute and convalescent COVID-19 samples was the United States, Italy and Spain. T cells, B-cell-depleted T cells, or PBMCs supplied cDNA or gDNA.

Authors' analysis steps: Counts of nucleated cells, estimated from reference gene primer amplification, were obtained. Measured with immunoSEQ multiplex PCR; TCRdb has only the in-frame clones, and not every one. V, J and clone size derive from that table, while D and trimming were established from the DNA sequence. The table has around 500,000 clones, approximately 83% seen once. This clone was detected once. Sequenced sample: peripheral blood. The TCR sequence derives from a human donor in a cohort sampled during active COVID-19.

The CDR3 DNA follows: TGTGCCAGCAGACCCGCGGACAGGGGGCGGCGGCGGCTTCCTAGGGAGCAGTACTTC. Translation gives CASRPADRGRRRLPREQYF. This chain connects TRBV21-1 to TRBJ2-7; TRBD1, the D gene given by the table, was not confirmed from the DNA. TRBV21-1 is a listed pseudogene. CDR3 length: 19 amino acids.